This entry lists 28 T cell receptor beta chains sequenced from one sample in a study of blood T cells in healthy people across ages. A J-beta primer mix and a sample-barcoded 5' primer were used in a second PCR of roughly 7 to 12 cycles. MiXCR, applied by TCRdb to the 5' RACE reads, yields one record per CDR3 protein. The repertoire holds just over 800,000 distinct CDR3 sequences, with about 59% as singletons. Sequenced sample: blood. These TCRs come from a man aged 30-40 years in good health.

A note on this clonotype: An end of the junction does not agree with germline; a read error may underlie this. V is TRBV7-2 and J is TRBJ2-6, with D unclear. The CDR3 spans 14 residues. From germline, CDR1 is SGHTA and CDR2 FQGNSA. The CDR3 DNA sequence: TGTGCCGGCAGCTTACTCTCTGGGGCCAACGTCCTGACTTTC. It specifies CAGSLLSGANVLTF.

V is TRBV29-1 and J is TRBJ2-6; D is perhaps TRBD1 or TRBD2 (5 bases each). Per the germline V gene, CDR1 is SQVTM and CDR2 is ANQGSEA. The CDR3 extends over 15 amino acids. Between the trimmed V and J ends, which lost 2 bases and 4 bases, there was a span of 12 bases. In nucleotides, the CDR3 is TGCAGCGTTGAAATTGCCGGGACCGGGGCCAACGTCCTGACTTTC. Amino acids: CSVEIAGTGANVLTF.

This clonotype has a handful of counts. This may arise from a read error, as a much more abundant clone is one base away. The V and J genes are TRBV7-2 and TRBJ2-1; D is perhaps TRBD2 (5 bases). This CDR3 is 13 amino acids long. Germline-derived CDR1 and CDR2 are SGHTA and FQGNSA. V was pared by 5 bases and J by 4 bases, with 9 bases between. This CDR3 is CASSAGDYNEQFF. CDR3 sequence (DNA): TGTGCCAGCAGCGCCGGGGATTACAATGAGCAGTTCTTC.

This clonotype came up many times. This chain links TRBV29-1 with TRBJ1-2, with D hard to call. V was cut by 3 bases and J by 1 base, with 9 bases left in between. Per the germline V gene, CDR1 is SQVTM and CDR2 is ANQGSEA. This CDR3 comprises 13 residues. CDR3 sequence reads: CSVDSRNNYGYTF. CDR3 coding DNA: TGCAGCGTTGACTCTCGGAATAACTATGGCTACACCTTC.

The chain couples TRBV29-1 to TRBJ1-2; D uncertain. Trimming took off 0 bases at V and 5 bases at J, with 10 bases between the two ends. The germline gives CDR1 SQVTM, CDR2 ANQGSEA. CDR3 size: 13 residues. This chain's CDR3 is CSVEDRQTYGYTF. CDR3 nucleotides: TGCAGCGTTGAAGATCGGCAGACTTATGGCTACACCTTC.

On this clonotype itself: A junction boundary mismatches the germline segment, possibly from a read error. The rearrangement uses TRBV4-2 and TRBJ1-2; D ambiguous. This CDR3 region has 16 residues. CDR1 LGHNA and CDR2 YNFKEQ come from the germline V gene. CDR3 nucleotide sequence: TGTGCCAGCAGCCAGGAACTGTCAGGCCTTAACTGTGGCTACACCTTC. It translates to CASSQELSGLNCGYTF.

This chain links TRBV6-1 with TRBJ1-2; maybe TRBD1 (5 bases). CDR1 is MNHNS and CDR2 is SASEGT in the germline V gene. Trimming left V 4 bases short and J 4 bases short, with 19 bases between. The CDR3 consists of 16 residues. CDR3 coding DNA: TGTGCCAGCAGTGGCCTAGGTGGGGCTACTACCTATGGCTACACCTTC. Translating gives CASSGLGGATTYGYTF.

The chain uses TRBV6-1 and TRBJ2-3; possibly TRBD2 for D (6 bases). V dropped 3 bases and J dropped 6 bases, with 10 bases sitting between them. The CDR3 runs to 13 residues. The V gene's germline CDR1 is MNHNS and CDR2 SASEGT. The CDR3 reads CASSESSVDTQYF. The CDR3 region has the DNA TGTGCCAGCAGTGAGTCTAGCGTGGATACGCAGTATTTT.

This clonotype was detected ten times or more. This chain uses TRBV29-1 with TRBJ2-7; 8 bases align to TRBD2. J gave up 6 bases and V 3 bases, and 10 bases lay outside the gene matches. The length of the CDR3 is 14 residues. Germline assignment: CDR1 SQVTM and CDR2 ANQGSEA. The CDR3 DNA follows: TGCAGCGTTGACAAGAGCGGGGGCAGCGGCGAGCAGTACTTC. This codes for CSVDKSGGSGEQYF.

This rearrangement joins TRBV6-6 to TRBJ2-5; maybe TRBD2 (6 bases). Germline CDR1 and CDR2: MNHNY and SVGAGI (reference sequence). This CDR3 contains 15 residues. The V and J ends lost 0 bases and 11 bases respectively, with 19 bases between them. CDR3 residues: CASSYSNQGGSEQYF. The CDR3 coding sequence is TGTGCCAGCAGTTACTCGAATCAGGGAGGCTCTGAGCAGTACTTC.

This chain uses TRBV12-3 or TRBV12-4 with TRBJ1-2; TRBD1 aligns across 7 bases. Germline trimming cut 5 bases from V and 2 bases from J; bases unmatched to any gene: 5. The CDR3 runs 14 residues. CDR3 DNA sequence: TGTGCCAGCAGTGCGACAGGGATCAACTATGGCTACACCTTC. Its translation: CASSATGINYGYTF.

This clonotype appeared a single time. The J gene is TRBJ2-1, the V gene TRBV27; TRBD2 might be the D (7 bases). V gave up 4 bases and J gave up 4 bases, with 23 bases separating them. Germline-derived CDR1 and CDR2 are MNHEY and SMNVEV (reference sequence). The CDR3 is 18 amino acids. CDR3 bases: TGTGCCAGCAGTTCGGGCCTTAGGGGGGGGAGAAGATACAATGAGCAGTTCTTC. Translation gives CASSSGLRGGRRYNEQFF.

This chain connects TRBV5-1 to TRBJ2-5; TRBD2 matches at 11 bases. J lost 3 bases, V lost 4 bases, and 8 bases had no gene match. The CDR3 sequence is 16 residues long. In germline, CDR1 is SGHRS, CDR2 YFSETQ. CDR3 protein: CASSGRGTSGEETQYF. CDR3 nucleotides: TGCGCCAGCAGCGGACGCGGGACTAGCGGTGAAGAGACCCAGTACTTC.

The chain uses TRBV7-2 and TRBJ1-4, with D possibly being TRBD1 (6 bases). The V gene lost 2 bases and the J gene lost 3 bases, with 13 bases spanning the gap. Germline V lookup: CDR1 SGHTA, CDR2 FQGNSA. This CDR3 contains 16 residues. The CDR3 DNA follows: TGTGCCAGCAGCTTATTAGCCAGGGGAGCTAATGAAAAACTGTTTTTT. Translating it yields CASSLLARGANEKLFF.

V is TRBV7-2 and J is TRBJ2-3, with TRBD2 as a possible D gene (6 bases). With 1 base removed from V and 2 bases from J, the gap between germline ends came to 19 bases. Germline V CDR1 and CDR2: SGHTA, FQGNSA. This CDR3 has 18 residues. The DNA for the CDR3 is TGTGCCAGCAGCTTAGAATACTACGGCGGGGCCAACACAGATACGCAGTATTTT. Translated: CASSLEYYGGANTDTQYF.

The CDR3: CASSFRSRSTEAFF. CDR3 in DNA: TGCGCCAGCAGCTTTCGTTCCCGTAGTACTGAAGCTTTCTTT. The chain carries TRBV5-1 and TRBJ1-1; D ambiguous. The CDR3 sequence is 14 residues long. CDR1 SGHRS and CDR2 YFSETQ come from the germline V gene. The germline V and J ends were trimmed by 2 bases and 5 bases, with 13 bases remaining between them.

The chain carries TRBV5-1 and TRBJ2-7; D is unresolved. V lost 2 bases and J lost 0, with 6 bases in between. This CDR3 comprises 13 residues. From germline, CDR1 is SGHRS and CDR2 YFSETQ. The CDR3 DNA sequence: TGCGCCAGCAGCTTTGACGTCTCCTACGAGCAGTACTTC. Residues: CASSFDVSYEQYF.

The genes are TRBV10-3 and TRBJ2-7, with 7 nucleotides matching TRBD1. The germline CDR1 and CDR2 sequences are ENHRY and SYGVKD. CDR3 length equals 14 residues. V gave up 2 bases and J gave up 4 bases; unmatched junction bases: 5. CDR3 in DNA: TGTGCCATCAGTGAGACAGGGGAGACGTACGAGCAGTACTTC. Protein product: CAISETGETYEQYF.

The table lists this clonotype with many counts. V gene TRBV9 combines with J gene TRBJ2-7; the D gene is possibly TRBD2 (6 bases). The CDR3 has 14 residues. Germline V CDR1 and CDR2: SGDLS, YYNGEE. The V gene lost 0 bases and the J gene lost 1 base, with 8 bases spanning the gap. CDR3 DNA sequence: TGTGCCAGCAGCGTAGACGGGGGTTCCTACGAGCAGTACTTC. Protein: CASSVDGGSYEQYF.

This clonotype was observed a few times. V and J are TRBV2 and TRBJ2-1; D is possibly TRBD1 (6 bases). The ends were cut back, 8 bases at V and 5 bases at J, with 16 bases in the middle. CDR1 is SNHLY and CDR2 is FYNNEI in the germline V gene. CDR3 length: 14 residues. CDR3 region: CASQKTGLNNEQFF. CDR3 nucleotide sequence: TGTGCCAGCCAAAAAACAGGGTTGAACAATGAGCAGTTCTTC.

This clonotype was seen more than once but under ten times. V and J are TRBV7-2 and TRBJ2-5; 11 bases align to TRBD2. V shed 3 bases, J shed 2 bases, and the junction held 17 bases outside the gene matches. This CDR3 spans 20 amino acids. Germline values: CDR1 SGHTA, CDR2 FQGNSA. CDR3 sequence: CASSFSVFRSSGGPQETQYF. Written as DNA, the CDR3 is TGTGCCAGCAGCTTTTCGGTGTTTCGTTCTAGCGGGGGGCCACAAGAGACCCAGTACTTC.

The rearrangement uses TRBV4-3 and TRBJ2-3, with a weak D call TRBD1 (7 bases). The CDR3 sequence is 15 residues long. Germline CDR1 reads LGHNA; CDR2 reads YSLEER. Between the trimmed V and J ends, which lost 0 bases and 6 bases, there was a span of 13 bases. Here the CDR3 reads CASSQDRQGLDTQYF. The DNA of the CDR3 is TGCGCCAGCAGCCAAGACCGACAGGGACTGGATACGCAGTATTTT.

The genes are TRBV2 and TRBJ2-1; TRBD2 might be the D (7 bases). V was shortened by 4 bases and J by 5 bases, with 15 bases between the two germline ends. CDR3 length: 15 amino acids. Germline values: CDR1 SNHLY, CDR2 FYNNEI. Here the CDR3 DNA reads TGTGCCAGCAGTGGTTACGGGGGGCTGAACAATGAGCAGTTCTTC. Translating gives CASSGYGGLNNEQFF.

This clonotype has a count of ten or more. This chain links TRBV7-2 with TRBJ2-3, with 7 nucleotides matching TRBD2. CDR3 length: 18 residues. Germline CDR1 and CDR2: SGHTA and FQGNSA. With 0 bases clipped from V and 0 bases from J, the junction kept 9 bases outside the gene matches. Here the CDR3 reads CASSLAGRGGGSTDTQYF. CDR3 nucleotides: TGTGCCAGCAGCTTAGCGGGGCGGGGCGGGGGAAGCACAGATACGCAGTATTTT.

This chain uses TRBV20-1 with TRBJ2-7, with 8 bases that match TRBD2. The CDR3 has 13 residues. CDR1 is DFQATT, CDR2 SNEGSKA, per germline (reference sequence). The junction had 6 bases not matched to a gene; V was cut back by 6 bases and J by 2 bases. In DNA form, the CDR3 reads TGCAGTGCGGAACCGGGGGGGACCTACGAGCAGTACTTC. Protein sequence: CSAEPGGTYEQYF.

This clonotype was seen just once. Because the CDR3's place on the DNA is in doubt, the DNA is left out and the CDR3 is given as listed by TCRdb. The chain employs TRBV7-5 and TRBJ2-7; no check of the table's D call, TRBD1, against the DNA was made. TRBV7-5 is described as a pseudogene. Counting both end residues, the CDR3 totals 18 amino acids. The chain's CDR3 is CISVPEAPSEEASYEQYF.

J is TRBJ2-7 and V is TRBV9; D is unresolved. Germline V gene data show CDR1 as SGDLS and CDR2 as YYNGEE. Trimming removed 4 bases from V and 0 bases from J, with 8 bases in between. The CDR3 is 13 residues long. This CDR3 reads CASSTDNSYEQYF. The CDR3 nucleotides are TGTGCCAGCAGCACCGACAACTCCTACGAGCAGTACTTC.

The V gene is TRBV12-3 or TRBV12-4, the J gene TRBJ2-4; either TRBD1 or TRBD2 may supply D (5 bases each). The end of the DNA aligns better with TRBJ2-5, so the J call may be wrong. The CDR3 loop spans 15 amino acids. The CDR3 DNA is TGTGCCAGCAGTGACCCCGGGACCCAGAGGGAGACCCAGTACTTC. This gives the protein CASSDPGTQRETQYF.